This is a list of T cell receptor beta chains from one sample in a study of vaccination and CD4 T cells after COVID-19. TCRdb re-called the PCR reads through MiXCR, storing one row per CDR3 protein. Seen here are 15,000 to 20,000 distinct CDR3 sequences, 49% observed once, and the top ten hold 3% to 4%. Their specific antigens are unknown. Sequenced material: CD4+ T cells from blood, cultured in vitro. These receptors were collected from a human donor who had recovered from COVID-19. The CDR3 runs from the conserved cysteine through the conserved F or W. A D gene is named only where the DNA matches it firmly. Clone size appears in some rows only: once, few, many, or a class for an expanded clone.

v_call	clone_size	j_call	d_call	cdr3_length	cdr3_aa	cdr3_nt
TRBV4-3	.	TRBJ1-2	.	15	CASSQDMGQGYGYTF	TGCGCCAGCAGCCAAGACATGGGGCAGGGCTATGGCTACACCTTC
TRBV20-1	.	TRBJ2-3	TRBD1	12	CSERAGGDTQYF	TGCAGTGAGAGGGCAGGGGGAGATACGCAGTATTTT
TRBV20-1	.	TRBJ2-3	TRBD2	14	CSADSSGSTDTQYF	TGCAGTGCGGATTCTAGCGGAAGCACAGATACGCAGTATTTT
TRBV15	.	TRBJ2-7	.	15	CATSLGQPRTYEQYF	TGTGCCACCAGCCTTGGACAACCGCGTACTTACGAGCAGTACTTC
TRBV6-1	.	TRBJ1-6	.	14	CASRKGAVESPLHF	TGTGCCAGCAGAAAAGGGGCGGTGGAATCACCCCTCCACTTT
TRBV7-9	.	TRBJ1-3	.	13	CASSLQGLNTIYF	TGTGCCAGCAGCTTACAGGGTTTAAACACCATATATTTT
TRBV20-1	.	TRBJ2-3	.	12	CSARVLARSEYF	TGCAGTGCTAGAGTTCTAGCCCGGTCAGAGTATTTT
TRBV19	.	TRBJ2-1	TRBD2	16	CASSMGGTGLYNEQFF	TGTGCCAGTAGTATGGGGGGGACGGGCCTCTACAATGAGCAGTTCTTC
TRBV30	.	TRBJ1-6	.	12	CAWSPGTAPLHF	TGTGCCTGGAGTCCAGGGACCGCACCCCTCCACTTT
TRBV7-2	.	TRBJ2-2	TRBD1	15	CASSSQTGIFGELFF	TGTGCCAGCAGCTCCCAGACAGGGATTTTCGGGGAGCTGTTTTTT
TRBV7-8	.	TRBJ1-1	TRBD1	14	CASSSADRGGEAFF	TGTGCCAGCAGCTCGGCCGACAGGGGTGGGGAAGCTTTCTTT
TRBV7-2	few	TRBJ1-6	.	12	CASSAGPQHLHF	TGTGCCAGCAGCGCCGGGCCGCAACACCTCCACTTT
TRBV7-8	large	TRBJ1-5	.	14	CASSFREGNQPQHF	TGTGCCAGCAGCTTTAGGGAGGGGAATCAGCCCCAGCATTTT
TRBV20-1	few	TRBJ1-2	TRBD1	12	CSATTGSYGYTF	TGCAGTGCTACGACAGGGAGCTATGGCTACACCTTC
TRBV29-1	.	TRBJ2-1	.	11	CSVRGHNEQFF	TGCAGCGTTAGAGGACACAATGAGCAGTTCTTC
TRBV28	.	TRBJ1-4	.	12	CASSSLGEKLFF	TGTGCCAGCAGTTCCCTGGGTGAAAAACTGTTTTTT
TRBV5-1	.	TRBJ2-4	TRBD1	18	CASSSRPTGQGARNIQYF	TGCGCCAGCAGCTCGCGCCCTACGGGACAGGGGGCGAGGAACATTCAGTACTTC